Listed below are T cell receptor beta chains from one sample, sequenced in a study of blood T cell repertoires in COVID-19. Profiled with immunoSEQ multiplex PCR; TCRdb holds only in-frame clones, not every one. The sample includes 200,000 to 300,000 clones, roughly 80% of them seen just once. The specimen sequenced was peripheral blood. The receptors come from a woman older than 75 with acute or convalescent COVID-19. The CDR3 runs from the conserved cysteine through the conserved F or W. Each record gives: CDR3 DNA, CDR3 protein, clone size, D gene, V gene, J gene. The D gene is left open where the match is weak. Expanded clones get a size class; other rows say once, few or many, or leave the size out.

TGCGCCAGCAGCCAATTTTTCGGGGTAAATGGAAACACCATATATTTT	CASSQFFGVNGNTIYF	few	NA	TRBV4-1	TRBJ1-3
TGTGCCAGCAGTGAAGCCCCGACTAGCGGGAGCACAGATACGCAGTATTTT	CASSEAPTSGSTDTQYF	NA	TRBD2	TRBV6-1	TRBJ2-3
TGTGCCAGCAGCCAAGACAGGGTCGTTGGAAACACCATATATTTT	CASSQDRVVGNTIYF	NA	NA	TRBV3-1/TRBV3-2	TRBJ1-3
TGTGCCAGCACAAGACTAGCACCAAGCTCCTACAATGAGCAGTTCTTC	CASTRLAPSSYNEQFF	NA	TRBD2	TRBV2	TRBJ2-1
TGTGCCAGCAGCTTCGGAGGGGTTGGCACCGGGGAGCTGTTTTTT	CASSFGGVGTGELFF	NA	NA	TRBV7-2	TRBJ2-2
TGCGCCAGCAGCCAGGGCCCCGGGCAGGGGGTTGAAGCTTTCTTT	CASSQGPGQGVEAFF	NA	TRBD1	TRBV4-1	TRBJ1-1
TGCAGCGTTGAACAGACTTACGAGCAGTACTTC	CSVEQTYEQYF	once	NA	TRBV29-1	TRBJ2-7
NA	CASTSDFLREETQYF	few	NA	TRBV19	TRBJ2-5
TGTGCCAGCAGCGTCCGGGGGACTAACACAGATACGCAGTATTTT	CASSVRGTNTDTQYF	NA	TRBD2	TRBV9	TRBJ2-3
TGTGCCAGTAGTATTGGGACTAGCGGGGGACTAAGCACAGATACGCAGTATTTT	CASSIGTSGGLSTDTQYF	NA	TRBD2	TRBV19	TRBJ2-3
TGTGCCAGCAAGAAAGGGGGACTAGCGGGAGGCCAGGGCTACAATGAGCAGTTCTTC	CASKKGGLAGGQGYNEQFF	NA	TRBD2	TRBV27	TRBJ2-1
TGTGCCACCAGGGGGGGGCGGGCTAGCTATGGCTACACCTTC	CATRGGRASYGYTF	NA	NA	TRBV15	TRBJ1-2
TGTGCCGTCAGACTAGCGGGTCAAGAGACCCAGTACTTC	CAVRLAGQETQYF	NA	TRBD2	TRBV10-3	TRBJ2-5
TGTGCCAGCAACCGATTACAGGGTCCGAGTACTGAAGCTTTCTTT	CASNRLQGPSTEAFF	NA	NA	TRBV11-2	TRBJ1-1
TGTGCCAGCAGGGAATTGACAATGGGAGGGTCTGGAAACACCATATATTTT	CASRELTMGGSGNTIYF	once	NA	TRBV6-1	TRBJ1-3
TGCAGTGCTAGTGGGGGGACTAGCGGGACCACCTACGAGCAGTACTTC	CSASGGTSGTTYEQYF	NA	TRBD2	TRBV20-1	TRBJ2-7
TGCGCCAGCAGCCAACAACCTGGACAGATTGAAAAACTGTTTTTT	CASSQQPGQIEKLFF	NA	NA	TRBV4-1	TRBJ1-4
TGTGCCAGCAGCCGCTGGGACAGGGGGGTCTACGAGCAGTACTTC	CASSRWDRGVYEQYF	NA	TRBD1	TRBV3-1/TRBV3-2	TRBJ2-7
TGTGCCACCATGTCGTCGCAGGGACTAGCGGGAGGGGGTTACAATGAGCAGTTCTTC	CATMSSQGLAGGGYNEQFF	NA	TRBD2	TRBV24-1	TRBJ2-1
TGCGCCAGCAGCTTGGGACAGGGGGCTTATAATTCACCCCTCCACTTT	CASSLGQGAYNSPLHF	NA	TRBD1	TRBV5-1	TRBJ1-6
TGTGCCAGCAGCTTTTCGGGGGATCAGCCCCAGCATTTT	CASSFSGDQPQHF	NA	NA	TRBV7-9	TRBJ1-5
TGTGCCAGCAGCTTCACAGGGGAAGGAAACACCATATATTTT	CASSFTGEGNTIYF	NA	TRBD1	TRBV13	TRBJ1-3
TGCGCCAGCCGGGACTATCGAAGCACAGATACGCAGTATTTT	CASRDYRSTDTQYF	NA	TRBD2	TRBV5-1	TRBJ2-3
TGTGCCAGCAGTGAAGCACGGGGTTTTAGTGGGACTCCTAACACCGGGGAGCTGTTTTTT	CASSEARGFSGTPNTGELFF	NA	NA	TRBV6-1	TRBJ2-2
TGTGCCAGCAGCCTTCTGAATTCACCCCTCCACTTT	CASSLLNSPLHF	NA	NA	TRBV28	TRBJ1-6
TGTGCCAGCAGCTTAAACAGTAATTCACCCCTCCACTTT	CASSLNSNSPLHF	NA	NA	TRBV7-9	TRBJ1-6
TGTGCCAGCAGCCGTGGACAGGGGTCCACAGATACGCAGTATTTT	CASSRGQGSTDTQYF	NA	TRBD1	TRBV5-4	TRBJ2-3
TGTGCCAGCAGCCAGCCCTTACTCCCCTCTGGGGCCAACGTCCTGACTTTC	CASSQPLLPSGANVLTF	NA	NA	TRBV3-1/TRBV3-2	TRBJ2-6
TGTGCCAGTCGGGCTGCGGGGGGTAATAACTATGGCTACACCTTC	CASRAAGGNNYGYTF	NA	NA	TRBV19	TRBJ1-2
TGTGCCAGTAGTGTTTCCGGGAGGGATGAAAAACTGTTTTTT	CASSVSGRDEKLFF	once	NA	TRBV19	TRBJ1-4
TGTGCCAGCAGGGAACTGGGACTAGTGAGAGAGACCCAGTACTTC	CASRELGLVRETQYF	NA	TRBD2	TRBV2	TRBJ2-5
TGTGCCAGCAGCGTAACCAGCGGGGGGATGATCACCGGGGAGCTGTTTTTT	CASSVTSGGMITGELFF	NA	TRBD2	TRBV9	TRBJ2-2
TGTGCCAGCAGTCCGGAACAGGGGAAATCTCCCAATGAGCAGTTCTTC	CASSPEQGKSPNEQFF	NA	TRBD1	TRBV27	TRBJ2-1
TGTGCCAGCAGTTCTCCAGGGGGAAGAGAGACCCAGTACTTC	CASSSPGGRETQYF	NA	TRBD1	TRBV28	TRBJ2-5
TGTGCCAGCAGCTTAGCAGGGGCCGGAACTGAAGCTTTCTTT	CASSLAGAGTEAFF	NA	NA	TRBV11-2	TRBJ1-1
TGTGCCAGCAGCACAGGCCCCGGAGGGAGCACAGATACGCAGTATTTT	CASSTGPGGSTDTQYF	NA	NA	TRBV5-4	TRBJ2-3
TGTGCCAGCAGCTCCTTGCGCCAGCGGGGAGTCTACGAGCAGTACTTC	CASSSLRQRGVYEQYF	NA	TRBD2	TRBV5-6	TRBJ2-7
TGTGCCACCAGCCCGCTTAGGGGACAGGGGGCCAAAAACATTCAGTACTTC	CATSPLRGQGAKNIQYF	NA	TRBD1	TRBV15	TRBJ2-4
TGTGCCAGCAGATCAACGAGCTCCTACGAGCAGTACTTC	CASRSTSSYEQYF	once	NA	TRBV12-3/TRBV12-4	TRBJ2-7
TGTGCCAGCATCCCGGACTTCTCTGGAAACACCATATATTTT	CASIPDFSGNTIYF	NA	NA	TRBV5-5	TRBJ1-3
TGCGCCAGCAGCTCCACAGGGAGCACAGATACGCAGTATTTT	CASSSTGSTDTQYF	NA	NA	TRBV5-1	TRBJ2-3
TGTGCCAGCAGCTTGTATATAGCGGGGGGGATGTACGAGCAGTACTTC	CASSLYIAGGMYEQYF	NA	TRBD2	TRBV5-6	TRBJ2-7
TGCGCCAGCAGCTTGGCCGGCGGGGCGAACACCGGGGAGCTGTTTTTT	CASSLAGGANTGELFF	NA	NA	TRBV5-1	TRBJ2-2
TGTGCCAGCAGCTTAGAGGGTAGGGGGCGCCCCTGGTACAATGAGCAGTTCTTC	CASSLEGRGRPWYNEQFF	NA	TRBD1	TRBV7-6	TRBJ2-1
TGTGCCAGCAGAAAAACGGGATCCTACAATGAGCAGTTCTTC	CASRKTGSYNEQFF	NA	NA	TRBV27	TRBJ2-1
TGTGCCAGCAGCCCTCTTAAGAACACTGAAGCTTTCTTT	CASSPLKNTEAFF	NA	NA	TRBV5-4	TRBJ1-1
TGTGCCTGTAACGGACAGGGTAATTCACCCCTCCACTTT	CACNGQGNSPLHF	once	TRBD1	TRBV30	TRBJ1-6
TGTGCCAGCAGCGGGCAAGGGGCGAGTAACTATGGCTACACCTTC	CASSGQGASNYGYTF	NA	NA	TRBV6-5	TRBJ1-2
TGTGCCAGCAGCCCAGTCGGGGATTCACCCCTCCACTTT	CASSPVGDSPLHF	NA	NA	TRBV7-2	TRBJ1-6
TGCGCCAGCAGCCACCCTGCGCGGCCCAATCAGCCCCAGCATTTT	CASSHPARPNQPQHF	few	NA	TRBV4-1	TRBJ1-5
TGTGCCAGCAGCTCCGGAGTAGGAACATCCACAGATACGCAGTATTTT	CASSSGVGTSTDTQYF	NA	NA	TRBV7-3	TRBJ2-3
TGTGCCAGCAGGGATACCAGGGTACCCTCTGGAAACACCATATATTTT	CASRDTRVPSGNTIYF	NA	NA	TRBV6-4	TRBJ1-3
TGTGCCAGCAGCGTGCGAGGGGGCGCAACCGGGGAGCTGTTTTTT	CASSVRGGATGELFF	NA	TRBD1	TRBV9	TRBJ2-2
TGTGCCAGCAGTTTACACGGGACAGGTAACACCGGGGAGCTGTTTTTT	CASSLHGTGNTGELFF	few	TRBD1	TRBV28	TRBJ2-2